The clone carrying this T cell receptor beta chain appeared a few times. The source of the sample is a study of human T cells and chemical hapten exposure. V shed 3 bases, J shed 8 bases, and the junction held 6 bases outside the gene matches. CDR3 length equals 15 residues. In germline, CDR1 is LGHNA, CDR2 YSLEER. Individual cDNA molecules had unique molecular identifiers attached to them by the library. Each CDR3 protein is one row after TCRdb ran MiXCR on the RACE reads. The sample has some 300,000 distinct CDR3 sequences, 4.5% to 7% seen once. Time point in this sample: pre-sensitization, week 0. Noted treatment: therapeutic diphenylcyclopropenone sensitization with weekly scalp DPC. Each donor was an alopecia patient between 18 and 70 years of age who qualified for DPC.

This specimen consisted of whole blood, obtained in connection with sensitization to the hapten diphenylcyclopropenone (DPC). V is TRBV4-3 and J is TRBJ1-4; 10 nucleotides align to TRBD1. The origin of this receptor is a woman younger than 35 with alopecia areata. Some clones in this sample may be carry-over from other donors' samples. Here the CDR3 reads CASSQARDRGEKLFF. The CDR3 DNA reads TGCGCCAGCAGCCAGGCCCGGGACAGGGGCGAAAAACTGTTTTTT.